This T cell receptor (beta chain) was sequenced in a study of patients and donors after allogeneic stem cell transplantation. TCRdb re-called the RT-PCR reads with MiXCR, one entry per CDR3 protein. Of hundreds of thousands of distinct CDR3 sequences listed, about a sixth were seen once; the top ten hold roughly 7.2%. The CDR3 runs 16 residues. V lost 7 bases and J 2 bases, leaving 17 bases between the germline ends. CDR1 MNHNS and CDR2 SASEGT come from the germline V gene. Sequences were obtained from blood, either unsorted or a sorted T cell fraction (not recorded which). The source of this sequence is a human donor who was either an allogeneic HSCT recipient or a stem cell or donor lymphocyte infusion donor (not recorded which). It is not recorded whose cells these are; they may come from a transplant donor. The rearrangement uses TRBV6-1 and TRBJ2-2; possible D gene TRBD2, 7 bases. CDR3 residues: CASIRPGGQNTGELFF. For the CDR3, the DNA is TGTGCCAGCATTCGCCCCGGGGGGCAAAACACCGGGGAGCTGTTTTTT.